Described below is a single TCR beta chain sequence and its context. These data originate in a study of OX40 agonist ivuxolimab in advanced cancers. Sequencing was performed with immunoSEQ multiplex PCR; in TCRdb, only in-frame clones are kept and a portion is missing. The profile covers about 69,000 clones, with approximately 90% appearing a single time and about 6.5% taken by the ten largest. The CDR3 runs 14 residues. V lost 2 bases and J 2 bases, leaving 10 bases between the germline ends. Germline lookup yields CDR1 MNHEY and CDR2 SMNVEV (reference sequence). Sample: CD4+ or CD8+ T cells sorted from blood, taken in a trial of the OX40 agonist ivuxolimab. V is TRBV27 and J is TRBJ2-7; D possibly corresponds to TRBD2 (6 bases). The TCR sequence derives from an adult with an advanced solid tumor such as melanoma, head and neck, liver or kidney cancer. The CDR3 DNA reads as TGTGCCAGCAGTTTACGCGGGGTCCCCTACGAGCAGTACTTC. Translated, it gives CASSLRGVPYEQYF.